This T cell receptor beta chain was identified during a study of blood T cell repertoires in COVID-19. Symptom resolution, clearance, or two negative PCRs marked the recovered donors of Cohort 3. Assay used: immunoSEQ multiplex PCR; TCRdb lists only in-frame clones, some missing. This sample has over 250,000 clones, with 88% found just once. The sample taken for sequencing was PBMCs or T cells enriched from blood (not recorded which). This TCR was sampled from a woman between 50 and 59 years old who had recovered from COVID-19.

For the CDR3, the DNA is TGTGCCAGCAGCTCTCAACAGGGGAGGTACACTGAAGCTTTCTTT. This sequence encodes CASSSQQGRYTEAFF. The chain joins TRBV6-2 or TRBV6-3 to TRBJ1-1, with 7 bases that match TRBD1. The CDR3 totals 15 residues. J lost 3 bases, V lost 6 bases, and 10 bases had no gene match. Germline loops: CDR1 MNHEY, CDR2 SVGEGT.